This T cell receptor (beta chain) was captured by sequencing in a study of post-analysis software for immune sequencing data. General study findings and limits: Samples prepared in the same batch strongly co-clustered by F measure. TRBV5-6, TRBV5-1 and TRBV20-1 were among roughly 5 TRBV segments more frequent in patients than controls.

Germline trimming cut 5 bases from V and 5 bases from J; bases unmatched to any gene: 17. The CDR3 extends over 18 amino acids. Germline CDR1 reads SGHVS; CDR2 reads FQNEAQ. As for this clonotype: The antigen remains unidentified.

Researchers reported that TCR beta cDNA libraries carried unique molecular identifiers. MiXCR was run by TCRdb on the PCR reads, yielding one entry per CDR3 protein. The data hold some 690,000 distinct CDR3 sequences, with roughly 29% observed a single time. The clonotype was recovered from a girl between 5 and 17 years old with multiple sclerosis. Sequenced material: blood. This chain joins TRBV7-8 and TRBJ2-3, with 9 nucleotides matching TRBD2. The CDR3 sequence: CASSPRVAGVGRVDTQYF. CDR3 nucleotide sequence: TGTGCCAGCAGCCCGCGGGTAGCGGGAGTGGGTAGGGTAGATACGCAGTATTTT.